This is a list of T cell receptor beta chains from one sample in a study of T-cell reconstitution after alpha-beta-depleted transplantation in children. TCRdb reanalysed the PCR reads using MiXCR and keeps one entry per CDR3 protein. The sample includes about 1,000,000 distinct CDR3 sequences, roughly 29% seen only once; the top ten take more than 25%. The material sequenced was PBMCs, mostly from graft donor cells, taken 360 days after TCRalphabeta/CD19-depleted stem cell transplant. These receptors were taken from a boy younger than two who had a stem cell transplant for SCID, so the T cells may come from the graft donor. The conserved cysteine and the conserved F or W are not part of the CDR3 here. The order of the fields is J gene, V gene, CDR3 protein.

j_call: TRBJ1-3
v_call: TRBV20-1
cdr3_aa: SARADRGVNTIY

j_call: TRBJ1-2
v_call: TRBV20-1
cdr3_aa: SARVIGTGAFYGYT

j_call: TRBJ1-3
v_call: TRBV18
cdr3_aa: ASSPLPSSGNTIY

j_call: TRBJ2-3
v_call: TRBV12-3/TRBV12-4
cdr3_aa: ASSPERGGVDTQY

j_call: TRBJ2-1
v_call: TRBV7-9
cdr3_aa: ASSFPRDSYNEQF

j_call: TRBJ1-2
v_call: TRBV5-1
cdr3_aa: ASSLVGRYGYT

j_call: TRBJ2-1
v_call: TRBV7-9
cdr3_aa: ASSHGQGPSSYNEQF

j_call: TRBJ2-1
v_call: TRBV15
cdr3_aa: ATSRRLGADTYNEQF

j_call: TRBJ1-5
v_call: TRBV5-1
cdr3_aa: ASSLAGTDNQPQH

j_call: TRBJ1-2
v_call: TRBV6-5
cdr3_aa: ASSYSPNRGGKVYGYT

j_call: TRBJ1-1
v_call: TRBV28
cdr3_aa: ASSWDSVNTEAF

j_call: TRBJ2-7
v_call: TRBV12-3/TRBV12-4
cdr3_aa: ASGQKNTYEQY

j_call: TRBJ2-3
v_call: TRBV12-3/TRBV12-4
cdr3_aa: ASSLRGEDRDTQY

j_call: TRBJ2-1
v_call: TRBV20-1
cdr3_aa: SAPTSGGANEQF

j_call: TRBJ2-4
v_call: TRBV20-1
cdr3_aa: SAPLSGVPLAKNIQY